This T cell receptor (beta chain) was observed in a study of T-cell reconstitution after alpha-beta-depleted transplantation in children. Study-level results: Surviving recipient T cells and intrathymic progenitors accounted for some patients' high TCRbeta diversity at day 60. The authors attributed T-cell counts and diversity one year after transplant mostly to newly produced T cells.

This CDR3 has 12 amino acids. J lost 8 bases, V lost 6 bases, and 5 bases had no gene match. Looked up from germline, CDR1 is DFQATT and CDR2 is SNEGSKA (reference sequence). This clonotype was seen many times. The antigen is undetermined. Unique molecular identifiers were incorporated into the prepared TCRbeta library. TCRdb reanalysed the PCR reads using MiXCR and keeps one entry per CDR3 protein. Among about 200,000 distinct CDR3 sequences listed, roughly 6.6% were seen once. The input for sequencing was PBMCs, taken before TCRalphabeta/CD19-depleted stem cell transplant. The receptor comes from a boy aged 2 to 9 with acute lymphoblastic leukemia, due to receive a stem cell transplant. This chain uses TRBV20-1 with TRBJ2-1; 9 bases match TRBD2. This CDR3 reads CSAAGGGDEQFF. CDR3 in DNA: TGCAGTGCAGCGGGAGGAGGAGATGAGCAGTTCTTC.